The 26 T cell receptor beta chains in this list originate from one sample, sequenced in a study of Ad26.COV2.S vaccination and SARS-CoV-2 variants. The method was immunoSEQ multiplex PCR; TCRdb's version includes in-frame clones alone and lacks a portion of them. The table includes about 420,000 clones, 85% to 90% detected once. Treatment here: roughly 19 received Ad26.COV2.S at low or high dose, single or two shots; about 5 received placebo; per-sample allocation not given. Day 63 following the first vaccine or placebo injection was when the samples were taken. The sequencing used peripheral blood, collected in a trial of Ad26.COV2.S vaccine versus placebo. Every receptor here comes from a person aged 18-65 years who received the Ad26.COV2.S COVID-19 vaccine or a placebo.

This chain links TRBV4-1 with TRBJ2-3; TRBD2 agrees at 11 bases. With 1 base clipped from V and 7 bases from J, the junction kept 10 bases outside the gene matches. The germline V gene has CDR1 MGHRA and CDR2 YSYEKL. The CDR3 covers 17 residues. The CDR3 protein is CASSQGGLAGGRHTQYF. CDR3 in DNA: TGCGCCAGCAGCCAAGGAGGTCTAGCGGGGGGTCGCCATACGCAGTATTTT.

The chain couples TRBV4-1 to TRBJ1-2, with D possibly being TRBD1 (6 bases). The germline CDR1 and CDR2 sequences are MGHRA and YSYEKL. This CDR3 comprises 14 residues. V was shortened by 5 bases and J by 1 base, with 11 bases between the two germline ends. In DNA, the CDR3 is TGCGCCAGCAGCTTACAGGGAGTTAACTATGGCTACACCTTC. Translation gives CASSLQGVNYGYTF.

The chain carries TRBV28 and TRBJ2-1; 9 bases agree with TRBD2. The CDR3 totals 17 residues. V lost 4 bases and J lost 4; bases outside the gene matches: 11. Germline V gives CDR1 MDHEN, CDR2 SYDVKM. The CDR3 spells CASSSPSAGGSYNEQFF. The DNA of the CDR3 is TGTGCCAGCAGTTCACCCTCAGCGGGGGGCTCATACAATGAGCAGTTCTTC.

The J gene is TRBJ2-1, the V gene TRBV9; 10 bases map to TRBD2. The CDR3 spans 16 residues. Per the germline V gene, CDR1 is SGDLS and CDR2 is YYNGEE. The junction had 7 bases not matched to a gene; V was cut back by 3 bases and J by 4 bases. The chain's CDR3 is CASSERAGGLYNEQFF. DNA of the CDR3: TGTGCCAGCAGCGAAAGAGCGGGGGGGCTTTACAATGAGCAGTTCTTC.

V gene TRBV5-5 combines with J gene TRBJ1-1; a possible D gene is TRBD1 (5 bases). Germline lookup yields CDR1 SGHKS and CDR2 YYEKEE (reference sequence). Trimming removed 4 bases from V and 3 bases from J, with 13 bases in between. The CDR3 length is 14 residues. The CDR3 spells CASSPWGKDTEAFF. The CDR3 bases are TGTGCCAGCAGCCCTTGGGGGAAGGACACTGAAGCTTTCTTT.

This clone was detected once. The sample has other DNA sequences that encode this CDR3 too. The gene calls are TRBV9 and TRBJ2-7, with 8 bases identical to TRBD1. The CDR3 consists of 14 residues. Germline assignment: CDR1 SGDLS and CDR2 YYNGEE. The J segment lost 2 bases and the V segment lost 0 bases, leaving 1 base of the junction unmatched. CDR3: CASSVAQGAYEQYF. The CDR3, as DNA: TGTGCCAGCAGCGTAGCACAGGGGGCCTACGAGCAGTACTTC.

The gene calls are TRBV6-5 and TRBJ1-6; 9 nucleotides match TRBD1. Trimming took 5 bases from V and 7 from J; bases not matched to a gene: 3. Germline lookup yields CDR1 MNHEY and CDR2 SVGAGI. This CDR3 comprises 14 residues. CDR3 sequence (DNA): TGTGCCAGCAGTCGGGACAGGGAAAATTCACCCCTCCACTTT. This encodes CASSRDRENSPLHF.

V usage is TRBV7-9 and J usage is TRBJ1-2; maybe TRBD1 (5 bases). CDR3 length equals 14 residues. V gave up 6 bases and J gave up 5 bases, with 16 bases separating them. The germline gives CDR1 SEHNR, CDR2 FQNEAQ (reference sequence). This chain's CDR3 is CASSSPGTTYGYTF. In DNA form, the CDR3 reads TGTGCCAGCAGTTCCCCCGGGACGACGTATGGCTACACCTTC.

The chain is built from TRBV2 and TRBJ1-1; D uncertain. The CDR3 has 13 amino acids. The germline V gene encodes CDR1 SNHLY and CDR2 FYNNEI. Trimming removed 6 bases at V and 1 base at J, with 9 bases between. In nucleotides, the CDR3 is TGTGCCAGCAGGTCCCAATGGAACACTGAAGCTTTCTTT. Amino acids: CASRSQWNTEAFF.

The rearrangement uses TRBV23-1 and TRBJ1-1, with D tentatively TRBD1 (6 bases). TRBV23-1 is given ORF status, its function remaining uncertain. Deletions cut 0 bases from V and 1 base from J, with 9 bases between. CDR3 length equals 15 residues. The CDR3 DNA follows: TGCGCCAGCAGTCAATCCCACAGGGAGAACACTGAAGCTTTCTTT. Translation: CASSQSHRENTEAFF.

CDR3 loop: CASSEGAGLDTQYF. DNA of the CDR3: TGTGCCAGCAGTGAAGGGGCGGGCCTGGATACGCAGTATTTT. V gene TRBV6-1 combines with J gene TRBJ2-3; D might be TRBD2 (5 bases). The germline V and J ends were trimmed by 1 base and 6 bases, with 11 bases remaining between them. The germline V gene encodes CDR1 MNHNS and CDR2 SASEGT. CDR3 length equals 14 residues.

The gene calls are TRBV9 and TRBJ2-3; 14 nucleotides align to TRBD2. The CDR3 is 16 amino acids. The V segment lost 7 bases and the J segment 5 bases; nucleotides outside the gene matches: 9. CDR1 is SGDLS and CDR2 is YYNGEE in the germline V gene. The CDR3 DNA follows: TGTGCCAGCGGACTAGCGGGGGGCGGGGAAGGAGATACGCAGTATTTT. Its protein is CASGLAGGGEGDTQYF.

V and J are TRBV7-3 and TRBJ2-5; the match to TRBD1 covers 7 bases. This CDR3 contains 13 residues. After removal of 5 bases from V and 3 bases from J, the junction contained 3 bases not matched to a gene. From germline, CDR1 is SGHTA and CDR2 FQGTGA. CDR3 amino acids: CASSGDSKETQYF. In nucleotides, the CDR3 is TGTGCCAGCAGCGGGGACAGTAAAGAGACCCAGTACTTC.

Only one count was recorded for this clone. The V and J genes are TRBV7-8 and TRBJ2-5; D uncertain. Trimming removed 1 base at V and 5 bases at J, with 2 bases between. The germline V gene encodes CDR1 SGHVS and CDR2 FQNEAQ. The length of the CDR3 is 11 residues. The CDR3: CASSLVETQYF. As DNA, the CDR3 is TGTGCCAGCAGCTTAGTTGAGACCCAGTACTTC. The whole variable domain, remainder taken from reference TRBV7-8 and TRBJ2-5, is GAGVSQSPRYKVAKRGQDVALRCDPISGHVSLFWYQQALGQGPEFLTYFQNEAQLDKSGLPSDRFFAERPEGSVSTLKIQRTQQEDSAVYLCASSLVETQYFGPGTRLLVL.

This chain uses TRBV11-2 with TRBJ2-1; D perhaps matches TRBD1 (5 bases). V was trimmed by 8 bases and J by 2 bases, leaving 16 bases between them. Per the germline V gene, CDR1 is SGHAT and CDR2 is FQNNGV. The CDR3 consists of 15 residues. The CDR3 sequence: CASVPGGAAYNEQFF. As DNA, the CDR3 is TGTGCCAGCGTGCCGGGTGGGGCTGCCTACAATGAGCAGTTCTTC.

Remarks on this clone: The junction differs from germline at one of its ends, possibly a read error. This chain joins TRBV7-7 and TRBJ2-7, with TRBD2 identical over 11 bases. This CDR3 region has 15 residues. Germline V gives CDR1 SSHAT, CDR2 FNYEAQ (reference sequence). The CDR3 region has the DNA TGTGCTAGCAGCAGACTAGCGGGGACTACCTACGAGCAGTACTTC. Protein sequence: CASSRLAGTTYEQYF.

This chain uses TRBV5-5 with TRBJ1-3, with 7 bases matching TRBD1. The CDR3 has 16 amino acids. With 0 bases clipped from V and 3 bases from J, the junction kept 6 bases outside the gene matches. Germline V gives CDR1 SGHKS, CDR2 YYEKEE (reference sequence). The CDR3, as DNA: TGTGCCAGCAGCTTGGAGGAAGGGGGCTTTGGAAACACCATATATTTT. Its translation is CASSLEEGGFGNTIYF.

This chain joins TRBV7-9 and TRBJ1-6; 8 bases line up with TRBD1. After removal of 3 bases from V and 9 bases from J, the junction contained 7 bases not matched to a gene. This CDR3 has 15 residues. Looked up from germline, CDR1 is SEHNR and CDR2 is FQNEAQ (reference sequence). The CDR3 spells CASSFSGQGLSPLHF. The CDR3 coding sequence is TGTGCCAGCAGCTTTTCCGGACAGGGCCTTTCACCCCTCCACTTT.

The chain is built from TRBV2 and TRBJ1-5, with D maybe TRBD1 (6 bases). Deletions cut 3 bases from V and 7 bases from J, with 13 bases between. Germline CDR1 SNHLY, CDR2 FYNNEI. CDR3 length: 14 residues. The CDR3 coding sequence is TGTGCCAGCAGTGATGGGGGGGCACGGCAGCCCCAGCATTTT. This gives the protein CASSDGGARQPQHF.

The rearrangement links TRBV30 to TRBJ2-5; unclear D gene. Germline CDR1 and CDR2: GTSNPN and SVGIG (reference sequence). The CDR3 loop spans 13 amino acids. Trimming took off 3 bases at V and 1 base at J, with 9 bases between the two ends. Here the CDR3 reads CAWRGKGQETQYF. The DNA of the CDR3 is TGTGCCTGGAGAGGCAAGGGCCAAGAGACCCAGTACTTC.

J is TRBJ1-1 and V is TRBV7-9, with D perhaps TRBD1 (6 bases). The germline V gene encodes CDR1 SEHNR and CDR2 FQNEAQ (reference sequence). Trimming took 5 bases from V and 3 from J, leaving 10 bases between them. The length of the CDR3 is 13 residues. The CDR3 DNA reads as TGTGCCAGCAGCCCGGGGGCTTACACTGAAGCTTTCTTT. Amino acids: CASSPGAYTEAFF. Full variable domain (rest looked up from reference TRBV7-9 and TRBJ1-1): DTGVSQNPRHKITKRGQNVTFRCDPISEHNRLYWYRQTLGQGPEFLTYFQNEAQLEKSRLLSDRFSAERPKGSFSTLEIQRTEQGDSAMYLCASSPGAYTEAFFGQGTRLTVV.

V and J are TRBV19 and TRBJ2-7; possibly TRBD1 for D (5 bases). Germline V gene data show CDR1 as LNHDA and CDR2 as SQIVND (reference sequence). The CDR3 extends over 12 amino acids. V was pared by 10 bases and J by 5 bases, with 15 bases between. This CDR3 is CATSSGANEQYF. DNA for the CDR3: TGTGCCACCTCAAGTGGGGCTAACGAGCAGTACTTC.

The rearrangement links TRBV3-1 (or the pseudogene TRBV3-2) to TRBJ2-1; TRBD1 aligns across 8 bases. CDR1 is LGHDT, CDR2 YNNKEL, per germline (reference sequence). Trimming cost V 1 base and J 9 bases; bases outside gene matches: 8. The CDR3 contains 15 residues. In DNA, the CDR3 is TGTGCCAGCAGCCAAGTCGACTGGGACAGGAGTGAGCAGTTCTTC. Its translation: CASSQVDWDRSEQFF.

The CDR3 protein is CASSQDRGRGHGETQYF. CDR3 sequence (DNA): TGCGCCAGCAGCCAAGATCGTGGCAGGGGGCATGGTGAGACCCAGTACTTC. The chain employs TRBV4-1 and TRBJ2-5; 8 bases fit TRBD1. This CDR3 is built from 17 residues. Germline V gene sequence: CDR1 MGHRA, CDR2 YSYEKL. V shed 0 bases and J 5 bases; nucleotides not matched to a gene: 11.

The CDR3 DNA sequence: TGTGCCAGCAGCCAAGATGTGGGAATTGGTCAGCCCCAGCATTTT. This codes for CASSQDVGIGQPQHF. The V gene is TRBV3-1 (or the pseudogene TRBV3-2), the J gene TRBJ1-5, with D uncertain. Between the trimmed V and J ends, which lost 0 bases and 6 bases, there was a span of 12 bases. The V gene's germline CDR1 is LGHDT and CDR2 YNNKEL (reference sequence). The length of the CDR3 is 15 residues.

The chain links TRBV18 to TRBJ1-4; D possibly corresponds to TRBD1 (6 bases). Trimming left V 3 bases short and J 5 bases short, with 10 bases between. The CDR3 has 14 amino acids. CDR1 KGHSH and CDR2 LQKENI come from the germline V gene. The CDR3 protein is CASSPSGGNEKLFF. The DNA of the CDR3 is TGTGCCAGCTCACCGTCCGGGGGCAATGAAAAACTGTTTTTT.